This T cell receptor beta chain comes out of a study of patients and donors after allogeneic stem cell transplantation. TCRdb redid the calling of the RT-PCR reads with MiXCR, one entry per CDR3 protein. The sample lists approximately 150,000 distinct CDR3 sequences; about 40% were seen once. This clonotype was detected a few times. This receptor was obtained from a human donor who was either an allogeneic HSCT recipient or a stem cell or donor lymphocyte infusion donor (not recorded which). It is not recorded whose cells these are; they may come from a transplant donor. What was sequenced was blood, either unsorted or a sorted T cell fraction (not recorded which).

Written as DNA, the CDR3 is TGTGCCATCCAGGGTTTCTACGAGCAGTACTTC. This sequence encodes CAIQGFYEQYF. J is TRBJ2-7 and V is TRBV10-3; D may be TRBD1 (5 bases). This CDR3 region has 11 residues. Trimming stripped 8 bases from V and 3 bases from J, with 8 bases between. In germline, CDR1 is ENHRY, CDR2 SYGVKD.